These 12 T cell receptor beta chains were all obtained from the same sample, sequenced in a study of blood T cell repertoires in COVID-19. The assay was immunoSEQ multiplex PCR, and TCRdb's table has in-frame clones only and misses some. The sample has more than 150,000 clones, about 80% seen once; the top ten hold about 15%. The sample was PBMCs or T cells enriched from blood (not recorded which). The receptors were gathered from a man aged 55 to 69 who had been exposed to COVID-19.

CDR3 nucleotides: TGCAGCGTTGAAGACCTGACTAGCGGGAGCGCAGATACGCAGTATTTT. It translates to CSVEDLTSGSADTQYF. V usage is TRBV29-1 and J usage is TRBJ2-3; 12 nucleotides agree with TRBD2. V shed 0 bases and J 4 bases; nucleotides not matched to a gene: 5. Germline lookup yields CDR1 SQVTM and CDR2 ANQGSEA. The CDR3 contains 16 residues.

The rearrangement uses TRBV7-2 and TRBJ1-2; D unclear. This CDR3 region has 13 residues. Trimming stripped 5 bases from V and 4 bases from J, with 11 bases between. CDR1 is SGHTA, CDR2 FQGNSA, per germline. The CDR3 is CASSNAGSYGYTF. Here the CDR3 DNA reads TGTGCCAGCAGCAATGCGGGTTCCTATGGCTACACCTTC.

This sequence joins TRBV30 and TRBJ1-2; 8 bases align to TRBD1. With V trimmed by 4 bases and J by 8 bases, 6 bases remained unmatched. The CDR3 extends over 12 amino acids. Germline-derived CDR1 and CDR2 are GTSNPN and SVGIG (reference sequence). The CDR3 region has the DNA TGTGCCTGGAACCTCCGGGACAGGGGCTACACCTTC. Translation gives CAWNLRDRGYTF.

The J gene is TRBJ1-4, the V gene TRBV2; tentatively, D is TRBD1 (5 bases). This CDR3 has 13 amino acids. The ends were cut back, 7 bases at V and 4 bases at J, with 10 bases in the middle. Germline V CDR1 and CDR2: SNHLY, FYNNEI. The chain's CDR3 is CASTRAGNEKLFF. As DNA, the CDR3 is TGTGCCAGCACCAGGGCCGGTAATGAAAAACTGTTTTTT.

The chain employs TRBV19 and TRBJ2-7; TRBD1 matches at 7 bases. There are 14 residues in the CDR3. The ends lost 5 bases at V and 6 bases at J; junction bases unmatched: 10. The germline V gene has CDR1 LNHDA and CDR2 SQIVND (reference sequence). The CDR3 reads CASSPGQTASEQYF. The CDR3 region has the DNA TGTGCCAGTAGTCCGGGACAGACCGCTTCCGAGCAGTACTTC.

This chain connects TRBV28 to TRBJ1-2; TRBD1 agrees at 8 bases. After removal of 5 bases from V and 3 bases from J, the junction contained 8 bases not matched to a gene. This CDR3 is built from 15 residues. Germline values: CDR1 MDHEN, CDR2 SYDVKM. CDR3 DNA sequence: TGTGCCAGCAGTCCCGGACAGGGAAGACACTATGGCTACACCTTC. This translates into CASSPGQGRHYGYTF.

This clone appeared a few times. CDR3 bases: TGTGCCAGCAGCTTAACGGCGGGGGGCGCGTCCGGCTACACCTTC. It specifies CASSLTAGGASGYTF. This chain links TRBV7-3 with TRBJ1-2, with D possibly being TRBD1 (6 bases). The CDR3 extends over 15 amino acids. The germline V and J ends were trimmed by 0 bases and 8 bases, with 16 bases remaining between them. Looked up from germline, CDR1 is SGHTA and CDR2 is FQGTGA.

The gene calls are TRBV27 and TRBJ1-5, with 8 bases that match TRBD1. The CDR3 covers 17 residues. CDR1 is MNHEY and CDR2 is SMNVEV in the germline V gene (reference sequence). J gave up 5 bases and V 3 bases, and 12 bases lay outside the gene matches. The CDR3 nucleotides are TGTGCCAGCAGTTTGAGACAGGGGTTAGGCTTGGATCAGCCCCAGCATTTT. Its translation: CASSLRQGLGLDQPQHF.

Comments on this clone: This sample also contains other DNA sequences that code for the same CDR3. As DNA, the CDR3 is TGTGCCAGCAGTTACTCTAGGGGGACTAACTATGGCTACACCTTC. It translates to CASSYSRGTNYGYTF. V is TRBV6-5 and J is TRBJ1-2; a weak D match, TRBD1 (6 bases). Germline CDR1 reads MNHEY; CDR2 reads SVGAGI. V was cut by 0 bases and J by 0 bases, with 8 bases left in between. CDR3 length: 15 residues.

The chain links TRBV5-1 to TRBJ2-1, with 9 nucleotides matching TRBD2. Trimming removed 0 bases from V and 5 bases from J; junction bases left unmatched: 9. The CDR3 length is 17 residues. Germline V gene sequence: CDR1 SGHRS, CDR2 YFSETQ. The CDR3 loop is CASSLGASGVHNNEQFF. The CDR3 coding sequence is TGCGCCAGCAGCTTGGGTGCTAGCGGGGTTCACAACAATGAGCAGTTCTTC.

The V and J genes are TRBV14 and TRBJ2-3; 8 bases are shared with TRBD2. This CDR3 has 15 residues. The germline V gene has CDR1 SGHDN and CDR2 FVKESK. The J segment lost 9 bases and the V segment lost 1 base, leaving 9 bases of the junction unmatched. CDR3 nucleotide sequence: TGTGCCAGCAGCCAAGCCGGACTAGCATTCGGGACGCAGTATTTT. It yields the protein CASSQAGLAFGTQYF.

The V gene is TRBV10-2, the J gene TRBJ1-4; a possible D gene is TRBD1 (5 bases). Trimming pared 4 bases from V and 8 bases from J, leaving 14 bases between. The CDR3 contains 14 residues. Germline assignment: CDR1 WSHSY and CDR2 SAAADI. The CDR3 DNA sequence: TGCGCCAGCAGTGGAGGGGATGGGGGGGAAAAACTGTTTTTT. The encoded protein is CASSGGDGGEKLFF.